The T cell receptor delta chain under discussion was sequenced for a study of Vδ1+ human thymocytes. General study findings and limits: In the thymus, TRG and TRD repertoires looked highly polyclonal with Gaussian CDR3 lengths.

With regard to this clone: Its target is unknown.

V was clipped by 0 bases and J by 0 bases, with 29 bases between them. This CDR3 has 22 residues. The germline V gene has CDR1 TSWWSYY and CDR2 QGS. The sorted cells were CD3+ Vdelta1+ Vdelta2- thymocytes from alphabeta-depleted thymus. The template was reverse-transcribed extracted RNA. Multiplex PCR used pooled V-gene forward primers and a constant-region reverse primer to amplify CDR3s. TCRdb reprocessed the multiplex PCR reads using CATT. The table lists roughly 25,000 delta-chain clones, roughly 6.7% of them singletons. The receptor was isolated from a girl under two years old who had congenital heart surgery. V and J are TRDV1 and TRDJ1; TRDD2 is a possible D gene (5 bases). Sequenced input: Vdelta1+ gamma-delta thymocytes from the thymus. Subset indicated: FACS-sorted CD3+ TCRalphabeta- TCRVdelta1+ TCRVdelta2- thymocytes. The CDR3 loop is CALGELLAKTPSGGTNTDKLIF. In DNA form, the CDR3 reads TGTGCTCTTGGGGAACTTTTAGCTAAAACGCCTTCTGGAGGGACTAACACCGATAAACTCATCTTT.